The T cell receptor beta chain under discussion was sequenced for a study of T cells in Graves' hyperthyroidism and ophthalmopathy. CDR1 is SNHLY, CDR2 FYNNEI, per germline. The V gene lost 6 bases and the J gene lost 4 bases, with 10 bases spanning the gap. This CDR3 contains 13 residues. Source material for PBMCs was 10 ml fresh peripheral blood. Amplification of TCR beta CDR3 regions used RNA as the template. TCR CDR3 underwent first-round RT-PCR with the HTBI primer set. TCRdb itself ran the multiplex PCR reads through MiXCR, one entry per CDR3 protein. The sample gives under 350,000 distinct CDR3 sequences, roughly 18% of which show up once; around 47% is in the top ten. Study-level results: Patients with ophthalmopathy were separated from those with stable hyperthyroidism by a 13 V-J model. Blood shared most expanded thyroid clonotypes above 0.001.

This clonotype has just a few counts. What it binds is not known. The genes are TRBV2 and TRBJ1-5; tentatively, D is TRBD1 (5 bases). Material for sequencing was blood. This clonotype was sampled from a woman in her forties or fifties with Graves' hyperthyroidism. In DNA form, the CDR3 reads TGTGCCAGCAGCCCGACAGAGAATCAGCCCCAGCATTTT. As protein: CASSPTENQPQHF.